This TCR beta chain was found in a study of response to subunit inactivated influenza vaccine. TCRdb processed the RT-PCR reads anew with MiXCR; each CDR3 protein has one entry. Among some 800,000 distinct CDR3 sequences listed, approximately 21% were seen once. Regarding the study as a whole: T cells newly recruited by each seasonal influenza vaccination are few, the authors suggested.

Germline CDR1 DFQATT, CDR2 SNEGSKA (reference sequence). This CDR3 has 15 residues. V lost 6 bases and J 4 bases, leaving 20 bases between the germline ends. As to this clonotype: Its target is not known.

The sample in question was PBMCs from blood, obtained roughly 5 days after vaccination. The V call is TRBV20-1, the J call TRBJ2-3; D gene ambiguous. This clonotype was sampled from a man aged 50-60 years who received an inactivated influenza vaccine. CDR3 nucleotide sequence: TGCAGTGCCCCCCGAGGAGCTCGAGAGCCAGATACGCAGTATTTT. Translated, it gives CSAPRGAREPDTQYF.